Below are 12 T cell receptor beta chains sequenced from a single sample in a study of blood T cell repertoires in COVID-19. The method was immunoSEQ multiplex PCR; TCRdb's version includes in-frame clones alone and lacks a portion of them. Here the sample spans a few hundred thousand clones, about 79% being singletons. Sequenced sample: peripheral blood. Every receptor here comes from a human donor in a cohort sampled during active COVID-19.

DNA for the CDR3: TGTGCCAGCAGCCGCGGGGGAAGCGATCAGCCCCAGCATTTT. This encodes CASSRGGSDQPQHF. V gene TRBV21-1 combines with J gene TRBJ1-5. TRBV21-1 is shown as a pseudogene. CDR3 length: 14 amino acids.

This clone was seen a single time. This rearrangement joins TRBV14 to TRBJ2-3; D is unresolved. This CDR3 has 14 amino acids. V was pared by 0 bases and J by 2 bases, with 6 bases between. Germline values: CDR1 SGHDN, CDR2 FVKESK. The DNA of the CDR3 is TGTGCCAGCAGCCAAGACAGGTACACAGATACGCAGTATTTT. This sequence encodes CASSQDRYTDTQYF.

CDR3 residues: CASSPTGVSRGYTF. Written as DNA, the CDR3 is TGTGCCAGCAGTCCTACAGGGGTCTCTCGCGGCTACACCTTC. This rearrangement joins TRBV6-5 to TRBJ1-2; 7 bases fit TRBD1. The J segment lost 8 bases and the V segment lost 5 bases, leaving 11 bases of the junction unmatched. This CDR3 contains 14 residues. The germline gives CDR1 MNHEY, CDR2 SVGAGI.

This chain uses TRBV2 with TRBJ2-1; TRBD2 is a possible D gene (6 bases). With 4 bases removed from V and 2 bases from J, the gap between germline ends came to 12 bases. Germline V gene data show CDR1 as SNHLY and CDR2 as FYNNEI. The CDR3 is made up of 15 amino acids. The CDR3 loop reads CASSADGSPYNEQFF. The CDR3, as DNA: TGTGCCAGCAGTGCTGACGGGAGCCCCTACAATGAGCAGTTCTTC.

This clone was picked up many times. The chain links TRBV5-4 to TRBJ1-2; TRBD1 is a possible D gene (5 bases). V dropped 7 bases and J dropped 0 bases, with 13 bases sitting between them. This CDR3 contains 14 residues. From germline, CDR1 is SGHNT and CDR2 YYREEE (reference sequence). CDR3 sequence reads: CASSTGTSNYGYTF. In DNA, the CDR3 is TGTGCCAGCTCAACCGGGACTTCTAACTATGGCTACACCTTC. The full variable domain, rest sourced from reference TRBV5-4 and TRBJ1-2, is ETGVTQSPTHLIKTRGQQVTLRCSSQSGHNTVSWYQQALGQGPQFIFQYYREEENGRGNFPPRFSGLQFPNYSSELNVNALELDDSALYLCASSTGTSNYGYTFGSGTRLTVV.

The genes are TRBV6-5 and TRBJ1-6; 8 bases match TRBD1. This CDR3 spans 15 amino acids. J lost 7 bases, V lost 6 bases, and 8 bases had no gene match. Germline assignment: CDR1 MNHEY and CDR2 SVGAGI. CDR3 in DNA: TGTGCCAGCAGCGCGGACAGGGTGGAAAATTCACCCCTCCACTTT. Protein product: CASSADRVENSPLHF.

The V and J genes are TRBV9 and TRBJ2-2; 9 bases line up with TRBD2. Germline trimming cut 6 bases from V and 3 bases from J; bases unmatched to any gene: 6. Germline V lookup: CDR1 SGDLS, CDR2 YYNGEE. CDR3 length equals 15 residues. The CDR3 spells CASTKTSGYTGELFF. In nucleotides, the CDR3 is TGTGCCAGCACCAAGACTAGCGGATACACCGGGGAGCTGTTTTTT.

V and J are TRBV4-2 and TRBJ2-3, with a possible D match to TRBD2 (6 bases). This CDR3 is built from 11 residues. Germline assignment: CDR1 LGHNA and CDR2 YNFKEQ. V gave up 5 bases and J gave up 7 bases, with 7 bases separating them. The CDR3 sequence is CASSGGNTQYF. DNA of the CDR3: TGTGCCAGCAGCGGCGGGAATACGCAGTATTTT.

This clone was seen a handful of times. The chain is built from TRBV6-5 and TRBJ2-1; D is ambiguous. V dropped 7 bases and J dropped 0 bases, with 13 bases sitting between them. The germline V gene has CDR1 MNHEY and CDR2 SVGAGI. CDR3 length: 15 amino acids. The CDR3 is CASTPGRSSYNEQFF. Here the CDR3 DNA reads TGTGCCAGCACCCCAGGCAGAAGCTCCTACAATGAGCAGTTCTTC.

Comment on this clone: This sample includes further DNA sequences coding for the same CDR3. The CDR3 loop reads CASSPTSGRSYEQYF. The CDR3 DNA reads TGTGCCAGCAGCCCGACTAGCGGGAGGTCCTACGAGCAGTACTTC. The chain recombines TRBV7-2 with TRBJ2-7; TRBD2 matches at 13 bases. Germline CDR1 is SGHTA and CDR2 is FQGNSA. V shed 5 bases and J 1 base; nucleotides not matched to a gene: 2. CDR3 length: 15 residues.

The V call is TRBV6-2 or TRBV6-3, the J call TRBJ2-2; D is perhaps TRBD1 (6 bases). V was clipped by 2 bases and J by 6 bases, with 13 bases between them. Germline V gives CDR1 MNHEY, CDR2 SVGEGT. The CDR3 is made up of 15 amino acids. This chain's CDR3 is CASSYATGFPGELFF. CDR3 coding DNA: TGTGCCAGCAGTTACGCCACAGGGTTCCCCGGGGAGCTGTTTTTT.

The V call is TRBV4-1, the J call TRBJ1-2; possible D gene TRBD1, 6 bases. CDR1 is MGHRA and CDR2 is YSYEKL in the germline V gene. V lost 1 base, J lost 5 bases, and 14 bases lay in between. CDR3 length equals 15 residues. CDR3 region: CASSQAPTGVYGYTF. The CDR3 DNA follows: TGCGCCAGCAGCCAAGCCCCGACAGGAGTATATGGCTACACCTTC.